The clone carrying this T cell receptor (beta chain) came up a few times. One entry per CDR3 protein, called by TCRdb with MiXCR from the RT-PCR reads. The sample has tens of thousands of distinct CDR3 sequences; about 44% are singletons. Germline values: CDR1 LNHNV, CDR2 YYDKDF (reference sequence). Deletions cut 0 bases from V and 2 bases from J, with 13 bases between. CDR3 size: 16 residues. This sample is drawn from a study of patients and donors after allogeneic stem cell transplantation. The specimen sequenced was blood, either unsorted or a sorted T cell fraction (not recorded which). V gene TRBV15 combines with J gene TRBJ1-1; D not certain. This sequence was found in a human donor who was either an allogeneic HSCT recipient or a stem cell or donor lymphocyte infusion donor (not recorded which). It is not recorded whose cells these are; they may come from a transplant donor. The CDR3 loop reads CATSRDGGSGNTEAFF. The DNA of the CDR3 is TGTGCCACCAGCAGAGATGGTGGGAGTGGAAACACTGAAGCTTTCTTT.